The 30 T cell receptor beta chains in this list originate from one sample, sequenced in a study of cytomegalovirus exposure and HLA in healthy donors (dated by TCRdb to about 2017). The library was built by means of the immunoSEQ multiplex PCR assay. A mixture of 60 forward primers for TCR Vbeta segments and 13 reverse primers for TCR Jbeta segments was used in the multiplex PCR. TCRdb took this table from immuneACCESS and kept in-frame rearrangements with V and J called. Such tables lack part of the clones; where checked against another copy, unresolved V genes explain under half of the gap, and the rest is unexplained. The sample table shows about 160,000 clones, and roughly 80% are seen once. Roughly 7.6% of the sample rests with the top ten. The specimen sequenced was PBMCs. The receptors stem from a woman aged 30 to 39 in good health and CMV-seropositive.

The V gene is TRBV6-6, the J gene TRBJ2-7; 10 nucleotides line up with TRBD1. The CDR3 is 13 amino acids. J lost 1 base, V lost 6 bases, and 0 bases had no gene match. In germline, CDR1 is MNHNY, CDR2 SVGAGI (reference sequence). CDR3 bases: TGTGCCAGCAGGGACAGGGGGTCCTACGAGCAGTACTTC. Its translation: CASRDRGSYEQYF.

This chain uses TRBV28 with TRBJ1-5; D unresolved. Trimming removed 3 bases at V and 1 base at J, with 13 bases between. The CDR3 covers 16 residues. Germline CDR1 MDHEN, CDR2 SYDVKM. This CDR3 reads CASSFGDTWSNQPQHF. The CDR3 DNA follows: TGTGCCAGCAGTTTTGGTGACACGTGGAGCAATCAGCCCCAGCATTTT.

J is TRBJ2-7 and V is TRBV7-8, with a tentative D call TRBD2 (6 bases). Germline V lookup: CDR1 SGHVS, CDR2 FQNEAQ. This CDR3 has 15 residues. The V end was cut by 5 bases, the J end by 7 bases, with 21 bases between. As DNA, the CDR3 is TGTGCCAGCAGCCATCCCCGGGCCGGAGGGTGGGAGCAGTACTTC. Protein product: CASSHPRAGGWEQYF.

CDR3 DNA: TGCGCCAGCAGCCAAGAAATTGACGGGGTACCACCGAACACTGAAGCTTTCTTT. Its protein product is CASSQEIDGVPPNTEAFF. This sequence joins TRBV4-3 and TRBJ1-1; the D is unclear. The CDR3 totals 18 residues. The V end lost 0 bases, the J end lost 1 base, and 18 bases lay between the germline ends. From germline, CDR1 is LGHNA and CDR2 YSLEER.

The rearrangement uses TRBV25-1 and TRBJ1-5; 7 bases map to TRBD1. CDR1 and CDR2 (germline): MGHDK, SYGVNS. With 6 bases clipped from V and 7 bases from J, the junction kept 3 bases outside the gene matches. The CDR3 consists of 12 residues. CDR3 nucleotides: TGTGCCAGCAGGAGGGGGCGACAGCCCCAGCATTTT. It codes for CASRRGRQPQHF.

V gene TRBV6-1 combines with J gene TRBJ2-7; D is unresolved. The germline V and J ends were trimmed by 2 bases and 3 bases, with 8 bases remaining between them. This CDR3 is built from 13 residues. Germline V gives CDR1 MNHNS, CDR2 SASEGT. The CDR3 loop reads CASSEWARYEQYF. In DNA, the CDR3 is TGTGCCAGCAGTGAATGGGCCCGCTACGAGCAGTACTTC.

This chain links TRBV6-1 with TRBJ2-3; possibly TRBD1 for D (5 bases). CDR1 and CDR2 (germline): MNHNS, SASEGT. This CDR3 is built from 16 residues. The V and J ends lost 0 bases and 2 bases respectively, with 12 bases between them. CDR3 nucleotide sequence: TGTGCCAGCAGTGAAGCGCTGGGGCTAGACACAGATACGCAGTATTTT. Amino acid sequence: CASSEALGLDTDTQYF.

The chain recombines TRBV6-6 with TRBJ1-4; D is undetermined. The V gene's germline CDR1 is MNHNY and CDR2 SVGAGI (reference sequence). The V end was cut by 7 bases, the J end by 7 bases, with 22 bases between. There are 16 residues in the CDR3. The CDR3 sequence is CASTSPSRGLGEKLFF. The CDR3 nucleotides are TGTGCCAGCACCTCTCCATCGAGAGGGTTAGGTGAAAAACTGTTTTTT.

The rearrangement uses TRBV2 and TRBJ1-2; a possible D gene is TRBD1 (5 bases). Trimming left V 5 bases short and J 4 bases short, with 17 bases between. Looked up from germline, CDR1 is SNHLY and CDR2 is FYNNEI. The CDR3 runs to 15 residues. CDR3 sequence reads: CASSPWMKGLYGYTF. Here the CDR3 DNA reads TGTGCCAGCAGTCCCTGGATGAAGGGACTCTATGGCTACACCTTC.

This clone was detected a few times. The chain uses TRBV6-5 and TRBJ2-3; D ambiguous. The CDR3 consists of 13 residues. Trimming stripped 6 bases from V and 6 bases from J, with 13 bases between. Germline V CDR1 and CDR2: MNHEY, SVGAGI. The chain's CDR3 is CASSSRVFDTQYF. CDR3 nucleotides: TGTGCCAGCAGCTCCCGCGTGTTTGATACGCAGTATTTT.

The CDR3 sequence: CASSPGTGLGAFF. Written as DNA, the CDR3 is TGTGCCAGCAGTCCCGGGACAGGCCTAGGGGCTTTCTTT. The chain recombines TRBV28 with TRBJ1-1; TRBD1 aligns across 8 bases. This CDR3 is built from 13 residues. The V segment lost 5 bases and the J segment 11 bases; nucleotides outside the gene matches: 10. CDR1 is MDHEN, CDR2 SYDVKM, per germline. The whole variable domain, remainder taken from reference TRBV28 and TRBJ1-1, is DVKVTQSSRYLVKRTGEKVFLECVQDMDHENMFWYRQDPGLGLRLIYFSYDVKMKEKGDIPEGYSVSREKKERFSLILESASTNQTSMYLCASSPGTGLGAFFGQGTRLTVV.

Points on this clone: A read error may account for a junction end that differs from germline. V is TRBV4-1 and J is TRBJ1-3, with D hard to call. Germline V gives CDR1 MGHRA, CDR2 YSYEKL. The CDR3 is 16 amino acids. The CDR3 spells CASTQGSQSSGNTIYF. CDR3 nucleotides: TGCGCCAGCACCCAAGGTAGCCAGAGCTCTGGAAACACCATATATTTT.

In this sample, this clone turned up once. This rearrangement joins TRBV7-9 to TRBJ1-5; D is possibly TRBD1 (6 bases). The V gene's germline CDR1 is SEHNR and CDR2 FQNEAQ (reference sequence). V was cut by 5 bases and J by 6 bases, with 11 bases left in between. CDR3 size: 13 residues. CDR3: CASSVNRVQPQHF. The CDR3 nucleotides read TGTGCCAGCAGCGTAAACAGGGTTCAGCCCCAGCATTTT.

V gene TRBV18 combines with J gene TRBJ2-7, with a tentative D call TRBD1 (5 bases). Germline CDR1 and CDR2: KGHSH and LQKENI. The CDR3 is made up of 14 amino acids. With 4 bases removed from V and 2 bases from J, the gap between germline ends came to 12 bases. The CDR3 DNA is TGTGCCAGCTCACGGGGCACGAATGCCTACGAGCAGTACTTC. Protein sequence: CASSRGTNAYEQYF.

The CDR3 DNA reads TGTGCCAGCAGCGAATTTACAGGGGGCGGTTATGGCTACACCTTC. Translation: CASSEFTGGGYGYTF. This chain joins TRBV7-2 and TRBJ1-2, with 9 bases fitting TRBD1. CDR3 length: 15 amino acids. The germline V gene encodes CDR1 SGHTA and CDR2 FQGNSA. V trimming: 5 bases; J trimming: 5 bases; junction bases outside the gene matches: 9.

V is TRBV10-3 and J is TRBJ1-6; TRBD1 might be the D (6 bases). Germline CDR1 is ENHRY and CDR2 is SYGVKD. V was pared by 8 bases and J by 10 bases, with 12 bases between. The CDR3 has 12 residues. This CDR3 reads CAIGGAGSPLHF. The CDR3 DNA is TGTGCCATCGGGGGGGCTGGATCACCCCTCCACTTT.

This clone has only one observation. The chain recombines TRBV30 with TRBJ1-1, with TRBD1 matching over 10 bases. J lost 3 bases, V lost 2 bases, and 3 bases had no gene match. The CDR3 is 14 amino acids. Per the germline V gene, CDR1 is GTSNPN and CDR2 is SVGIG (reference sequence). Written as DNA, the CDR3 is TGTGCCTGGAGTTCGACAGGGGGCTACACTGAAGCTTTCTTT. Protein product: CAWSSTGGYTEAFF.

CDR3 in DNA: TGTGCCAGCTCGGTTTCGAGGACAGGGATTAACTATGGCTACACCTTC. Amino acid sequence: CASSVSRTGINYGYTF. This chain links TRBV18 with TRBJ1-2, with TRBD1 identical over 8 bases. This CDR3 region has 16 residues. The V and J ends lost 6 bases and 1 base, in that order; junction bases with no gene match: 10. Per the germline V gene, CDR1 is KGHSH and CDR2 is LQKENI.

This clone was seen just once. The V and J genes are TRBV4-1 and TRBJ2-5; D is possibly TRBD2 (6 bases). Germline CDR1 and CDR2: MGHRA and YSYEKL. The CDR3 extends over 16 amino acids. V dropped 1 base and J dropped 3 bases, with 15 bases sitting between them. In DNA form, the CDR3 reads TGCGCCAGCAGCCAAGGAGGAGTAGCGGCAAAAGAGACCCAGTACTTC. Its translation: CASSQGGVAAKETQYF.

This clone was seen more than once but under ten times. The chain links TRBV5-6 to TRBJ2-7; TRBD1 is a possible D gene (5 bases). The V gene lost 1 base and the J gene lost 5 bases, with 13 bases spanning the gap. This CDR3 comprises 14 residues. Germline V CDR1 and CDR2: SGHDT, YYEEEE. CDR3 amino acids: CASSLFRGWDEQYF. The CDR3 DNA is TGTGCCAGCAGCTTGTTTAGGGGTTGGGACGAGCAGTACTTC.

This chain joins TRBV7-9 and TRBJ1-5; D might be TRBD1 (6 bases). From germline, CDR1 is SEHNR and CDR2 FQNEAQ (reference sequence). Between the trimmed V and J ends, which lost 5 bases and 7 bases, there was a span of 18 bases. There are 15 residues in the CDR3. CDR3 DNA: TGTGCCAGCAGCGGGGGTTACAGGGATAGACAGCCCCAGCATTTT. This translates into CASSGGYRDRQPQHF.

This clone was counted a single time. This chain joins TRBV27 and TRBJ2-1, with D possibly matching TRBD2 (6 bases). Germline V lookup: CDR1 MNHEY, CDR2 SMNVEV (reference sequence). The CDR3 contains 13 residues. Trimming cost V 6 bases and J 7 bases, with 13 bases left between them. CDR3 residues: CASSGGYGNEQFF. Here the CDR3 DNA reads TGTGCCAGCAGCGGGGGTTATGGGAATGAGCAGTTCTTC.

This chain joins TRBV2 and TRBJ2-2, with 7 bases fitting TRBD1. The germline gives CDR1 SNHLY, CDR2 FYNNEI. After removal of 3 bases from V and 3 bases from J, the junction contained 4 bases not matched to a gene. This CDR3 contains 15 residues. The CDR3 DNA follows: TGTGCCAGCAGTGAGGCAGGGGGTGACACCGGGGAGCTGTTTTTT. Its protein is CASSEAGGDTGELFF.

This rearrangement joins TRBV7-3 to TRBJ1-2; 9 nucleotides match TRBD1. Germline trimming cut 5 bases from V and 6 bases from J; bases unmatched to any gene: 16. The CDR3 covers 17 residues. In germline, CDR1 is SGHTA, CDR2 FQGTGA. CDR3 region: CASSLLPGQGETDGYTF. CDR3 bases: TGTGCCAGCAGCCTACTACCGGGACAGGGTGAAACTGATGGCTACACCTTC.

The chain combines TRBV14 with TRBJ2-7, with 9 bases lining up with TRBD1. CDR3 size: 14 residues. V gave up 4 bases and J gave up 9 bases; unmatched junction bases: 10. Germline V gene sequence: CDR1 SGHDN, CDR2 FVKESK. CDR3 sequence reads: CASSRPGQGLRQYF. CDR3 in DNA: TGTGCCAGCAGCCGGCCGGGACAGGGACTCCGGCAGTACTTC.

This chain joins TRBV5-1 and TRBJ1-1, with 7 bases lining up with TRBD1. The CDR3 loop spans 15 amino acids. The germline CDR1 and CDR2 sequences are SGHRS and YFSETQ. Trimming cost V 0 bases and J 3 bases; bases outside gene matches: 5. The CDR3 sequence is CASSLAGGRDTEAFF. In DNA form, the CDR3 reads TGCGCCAGCAGCTTGGCAGGGGGGCGCGACACTGAAGCTTTCTTT.

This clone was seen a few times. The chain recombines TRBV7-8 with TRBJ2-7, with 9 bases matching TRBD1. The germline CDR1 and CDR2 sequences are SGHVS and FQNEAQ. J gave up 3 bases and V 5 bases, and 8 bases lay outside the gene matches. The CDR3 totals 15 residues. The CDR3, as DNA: TGTGCCAGCAGCCCGACAGGGGGGCTAGTCTACGAGCAGTACTTC. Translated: CASSPTGGLVYEQYF.

This CDR3 reads CASSPGMQSGETQYF. As DNA, the CDR3 is TGTGCCAGCAGCCCGGGGATGCAGTCCGGAGAGACCCAGTACTTC. This rearrangement joins TRBV5-4 to TRBJ2-5, with D perhaps TRBD2 (5 bases). This CDR3 region has 15 residues. Trimming stripped 4 bases from V and 4 bases from J, with 17 bases between. Germline V lookup: CDR1 SGHNT, CDR2 YYREEE (reference sequence).

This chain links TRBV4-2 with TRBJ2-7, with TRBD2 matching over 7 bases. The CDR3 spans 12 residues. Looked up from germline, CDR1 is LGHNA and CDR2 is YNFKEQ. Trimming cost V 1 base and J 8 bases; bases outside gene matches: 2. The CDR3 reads CASSQGGGQQYF. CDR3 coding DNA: TGTGCCAGCAGCCAAGGGGGAGGGCAGCAGTACTTC.

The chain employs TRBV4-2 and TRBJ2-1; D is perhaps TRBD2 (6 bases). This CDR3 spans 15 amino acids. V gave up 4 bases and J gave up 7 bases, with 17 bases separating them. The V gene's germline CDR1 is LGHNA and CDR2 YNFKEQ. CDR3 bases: TGTGCCAGCAGCCGGGGGGAGCGAGCCTTTAATGAGCAGTTCTTC. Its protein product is CASSRGERAFNEQFF.